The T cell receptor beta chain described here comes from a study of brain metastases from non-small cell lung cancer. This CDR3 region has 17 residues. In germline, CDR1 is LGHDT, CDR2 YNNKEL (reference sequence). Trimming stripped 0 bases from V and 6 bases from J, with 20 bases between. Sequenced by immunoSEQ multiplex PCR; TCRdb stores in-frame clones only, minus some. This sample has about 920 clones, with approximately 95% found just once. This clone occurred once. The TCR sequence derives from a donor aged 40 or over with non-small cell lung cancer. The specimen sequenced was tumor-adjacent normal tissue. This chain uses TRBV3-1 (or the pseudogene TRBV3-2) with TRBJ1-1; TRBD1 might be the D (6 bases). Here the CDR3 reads CASSQDRAGRGSAEAFF. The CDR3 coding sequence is TGTGCCAGCAGCCAAGATCGGGCAGGGAGGGGGTCCGCTGAAGCTTTCTTT.